The 10 T cell receptor beta chains reported below all come from one sample, sequenced in a study of T cell repertoires in cytomegalovirus infection. Each CDR3 protein gets one entry after TCRdb re-called the reads with MiXCR. This sample carries more than 400,000 distinct CDR3 sequences, around 27% of them seen once, and the ten largest clones take about 13%. The sequenced material came from PBMCs. These receptors were collected from a human donor in good health (CMV status not recorded). Some clones in this sample may be carry-over from other donors' samples.

The chain recombines TRBV9 with TRBJ1-2; D remains ambiguous. The CDR3 loop spans 15 amino acids. CDR1 SGDLS and CDR2 YYNGEE come from the germline V gene. The ends were cut back, 4 bases at V and 0 bases at J, with 13 bases in the middle. For the CDR3, the DNA is TGTGCCAGCAGCCGGCGGGGAGTCCCTAACTATGGCTACACCTTC. Its translation is CASSRRGVPNYGYTF.

V and J are TRBV7-2 and TRBJ2-7; D is unclear. CDR1 is SGHTA and CDR2 is FQGNSA in the germline V gene. Trimming left V 3 bases short and J 3 bases short, with 15 bases between. The length of the CDR3 is 15 residues. Written as DNA, the CDR3 is TGTGCCAGCAGCTTCAGGAGTAGTCTCTACTACGAGCAGTACTTC. This sequence encodes CASSFRSSLYYEQYF.

This clonotype was detected many times. This sequence joins TRBV28 and TRBJ1-5; D gene unclear. V was clipped by 7 bases and J by 1 base, with 17 bases between them. Germline V gives CDR1 MDHEN, CDR2 SYDVKM. The length of the CDR3 is 16 residues. CDR3 sequence: CASIPGVAGSNQPQHF. The CDR3 nucleotides are TGTGCCAGCATCCCGGGCGTAGCGGGAAGCAATCAGCCCCAGCATTTT.

This chain links TRBV7-6 with TRBJ2-7, with D perhaps matching TRBD2 (5 bases). Looked up from germline, CDR1 is SGHVS and CDR2 is FNYEAQ. V dropped 5 bases and J dropped 2 bases, with 10 bases sitting between them. The CDR3 has 13 amino acids. The CDR3 nucleotides are TGTGCCAGCAGCCAGGACTCAGCCTACGAGCAGTACTTC. As protein: CASSQDSAYEQYF.

J is TRBJ2-1 and V is TRBV29-1, with D possibly matching TRBD2 (5 bases). The germline V and J ends were trimmed by 1 base and 0 bases, with 7 bases remaining between them. CDR1 and CDR2 (germline): SQVTM, ANQGSEA. This CDR3 comprises 14 residues. CDR3 residues: CSVEVRGSYNEQFF. CDR3 nucleotide sequence: TGCAGCGTTGAAGTTCGGGGCTCCTACAATGAGCAGTTCTTC.

Worth noting for this clonotype: A much larger clone lies a single base off, so this may be a read error. The CDR3 DNA sequence: TGTACCAGCAGGCCTACAGGGGGCGGGAACTATGGCTACACCTTC. Protein product: CTSRPTGGGNYGYTF. The chain is built from TRBV12-3 or TRBV12-4 and TRBJ1-2; 9 bases line up with TRBD1. The CDR3 covers 15 residues.

This clonotype was detected a few times. V is TRBV2 and J is TRBJ2-3, with a tentative D call TRBD2 (5 bases). The CDR3 has 16 amino acids. Trimming removed 1 base from V and 0 bases from J, with 11 bases in between. Germline V gene lookup returns CDR1 SNHLY and CDR2 FYNNEI. The CDR3 nucleotides are TGTGCCAGCAGTGAAGATGTAGCGTCTAGCACAGATACGCAGTATTTT. As protein: CASSEDVASSTDTQYF.

This clonotype was recorded at least ten times. The chain combines TRBV6-2 or TRBV6-3 with TRBJ2-5, with TRBD2 matching 15 bases. The trim removed 6 bases at V and 3 bases at J, leaving 11 bases unmatched. The germline V gene has CDR1 MNHEY and CDR2 SVGEGT. The CDR3 spans 18 residues. The CDR3 DNA is TGTGCCAGCAGCCTCCCCTCTGGACTAGCGGGAGGGAAAGAGACCCAGTACTTC. Amino acids: CASSLPSGLAGGKETQYF.

V is TRBV19 and J is TRBJ2-2; the D gene is possibly TRBD2 (6 bases). Trimming pared 3 bases from V and 4 bases from J, leaving 15 bases between. Germline loops: CDR1 LNHDA, CDR2 SQIVND (reference sequence). The CDR3 spans 16 residues. CDR3 DNA: TGTGCCAGTAGTATGGGACTTCTAGTAGGCACCGGGGAGCTGTTTTTT. This gives the protein CASSMGLLVGTGELFF.

This chain joins TRBV6-5 and TRBJ2-7; TRBD1 matches 9 bases. This CDR3 contains 14 residues. Germline lookup yields CDR1 MNHEY and CDR2 SVGAGI. The trim removed 6 bases at V and 3 bases at J, leaving 6 bases unmatched. The CDR3 sequence: CASSSYRGHYEQYF. DNA for the CDR3: TGTGCCAGCAGCTCCTACAGGGGGCACTACGAGCAGTACTTC.